These T cell receptor beta chains were read from a single sample in a study of blood T cell repertoires in COVID-19. This table comes from immunoSEQ multiplex PCR, and its TCRdb copy is limited to in-frame clones, with some not included. The sample lists 200,000 to 250,000 clones, under 85% occurring once. Material: PBMCs or T cells enriched from blood (not recorded which). Source of these receptors: a man between 60 and 70 years old who had recovered from COVID-19. The CDR3 runs from the conserved cysteine through the conserved F or W. The D gene is left open where the match is weak. Clone size, where shown, is once, few, many, or a class for clones that have expanded.

J gene: TRBJ1-1
V gene: TRBV6-2/TRBV6-3
clone size: -
D gene: TRBD1
CDR3 DNA: TGTGCCAGCAGTTACTCCGTGACAGGGTCCATGAACACTGAAGCTTTCTTT
CDR3 protein: CASSYSVTGSMNTEAFF

J gene: TRBJ2-1
V gene: TRBV19
clone size: -
D gene: -
CDR3 DNA: TGTGCCAGTAGCCTAGCGTTACCCACCGGTGAGCAGTTCTTC
CDR3 protein: CASSLALPTGEQFF

J gene: TRBJ2-6
V gene: TRBV11-2
clone size: few
D gene: -
CDR3 DNA: TGTGCCAGCCAGAGGAGGGGTCCCGGGGCCAACGTCCTGACTTTC
CDR3 protein: CASQRRGPGANVLTF

J gene: TRBJ2-2
V gene: TRBV5-5
clone size: -
D gene: -
CDR3 DNA: TGTGCCAGCAGCTTAAGGGGAACGAACACCGGGGAGCTGTTTTTT
CDR3 protein: CASSLRGTNTGELFF

J gene: TRBJ1-2
V gene: TRBV30
clone size: -
D gene: TRBD1
CDR3 DNA: TGTGCCTCCACGGACAGGGTCTATGGCTACACCTTC
CDR3 protein: CASTDRVYGYTF

J gene: TRBJ1-1
V gene: TRBV6-1
clone size: few
D gene: -
CDR3 DNA: TGTGCCAGCAGTGAAGTGGCAGCGGGCACTGAAGCTTTCTTT
CDR3 protein: CASSEVAAGTEAFF

J gene: TRBJ2-7
V gene: TRBV5-5
clone size: -
D gene: -
CDR3 DNA: TGTGCCAGCAGCTTAGAGGGCCTACCCTCTATCGAGCAGTACTTC
CDR3 protein: CASSLEGLPSIEQYF

J gene: TRBJ2-7
V gene: TRBV6-5
clone size: -
D gene: TRBD2
CDR3 DNA: TGTGCCAGCAGTCCTCTAGCGGGGGGGCTCTACGAGCAGTACTTC
CDR3 protein: CASSPLAGGLYEQYF

J gene: TRBJ1-5
V gene: TRBV7-2
clone size: -
D gene: TRBD1
CDR3 DNA: TGTGCCAGCAGCTTAACGGACAGGGCTGATCAGCCCCAGCATTTT
CDR3 protein: CASSLTDRADQPQHF

J gene: TRBJ1-5
V gene: TRBV15
clone size: -
D gene: TRBD1
CDR3 DNA: TGTGCCACCAGCTCAAACGACAGGGGTGTTAGCAATCAGCCCCAGCATTTT
CDR3 protein: CATSSNDRGVSNQPQHF

J gene: TRBJ1-2
V gene: TRBV5-8
clone size: few
D gene: -
CDR3 DNA: TGTGCCAGCAGCTTCGTCCAGAACTATGGCTACACCTTC
CDR3 protein: CASSFVQNYGYTF

J gene: TRBJ1-1
V gene: TRBV7-6
clone size: -
D gene: -
CDR3 DNA: TGTGCCAGCAGCTTAGTGGGGGGGGCATTAGCCATGAACACTGAAGCTTTCTTT
CDR3 protein: CASSLVGGALAMNTEAFF

J gene: TRBJ1-4
V gene: TRBV19
clone size: -
D gene: -
CDR3 DNA: TGTGCCAGTACAAGGGGGTCCGCAGCAACTAATGAAAAACTGTTTTTT
CDR3 protein: CASTRGSAATNEKLFF

J gene: TRBJ1-4
V gene: TRBV6-2/TRBV6-3
clone size: -
D gene: -
CDR3 DNA: TGTGCCAGCAGTTCGGGAGCGGCAACTAATGAAAAACTGTTTTTT
CDR3 protein: CASSSGAATNEKLFF

J gene: TRBJ1-6
V gene: TRBV14
clone size: -
D gene: -
CDR3 DNA: TGTGCCAGCAGCCAAGAGGGGCAGGGAGGTTCACCCCTCCACTTT
CDR3 protein: CASSQEGQGGSPLHF

J gene: TRBJ2-4
V gene: TRBV7-2
clone size: -
D gene: -
CDR3 DNA: TGTGCCAGCAGCTTAGCGCTCGGGAGCGGAAACATTCAGTACTTC
CDR3 protein: CASSLALGSGNIQYF

J gene: TRBJ2-1
V gene: TRBV15
clone size: -
D gene: TRBD2
CDR3 DNA: TGTGCCACCAGCAGAGGTGCGGGGGGGCCCAATGAGCAGTTCTTC
CDR3 protein: CATSRGAGGPNEQFF